In its sample, the clone carrying this T cell receptor (beta chain) was seen once. This sample is part of a study of blood T cell repertoires in COVID-19. The overall study: Samples came from the United States, Italy and Spain, spanning acute and convalescent COVID-19. Sources were T cells, B-cell-depleted T cells, or PBMCs; the material itself was cDNA or gDNA.

V dropped 4 bases and J dropped 5 bases, with 16 bases sitting between them. The CDR3 runs 14 residues. Germline-derived CDR1 and CDR2 are SGHRS and YFSETQ. In the original analysis: Estimation of nucleated cell counts relied on the amplification of reference gene primers. The table came from immunoSEQ multiplex PCR; TCRdb's copy has only in-frame clones and leaves some out. V, J and clone size are taken as reported in that table, and D and trimming were inferred from the DNA itself. This table holds approximately 210,000 clones, approximately 84% found once. Sequencing was done on a sample of peripheral blood. The receptor comes from a woman older than 75 with COVID-19, enrolled during active disease. This chain connects TRBV5-1 to TRBJ2-7; D is possibly TRBD1 (5 bases). CDR3 in amino acids: CASSPFGAPNEQYF. The CDR3 nucleotides read TGCGCCAGCAGCCCATTTGGGGCCCCTAACGAGCAGTACTTC.